The 22 T cell receptor beta chains below were found in one sample sequenced in a study of CD8 T cells in ankylosing spondylitis listed by TCRdb under 2017. Their cognate antigens are unknown. The paper's findings and limits, for the study overall: A TCR beta motif made up of roughly eight highly homologous amino acid variants appeared to be characteristic of blood from ankylosing spondylitis patients.

Library generation was performed with 5' RACE. Sequenced using an Illumina HiSeq 2500. TCRdb trimmed the raw reads at Q25, called clones with MiXCR and kept productive beta chains. Entries that share a CDR3 protein sequence are merged under the most common genes and DNA. The sample table holds approximately 400,000 distinct CDR3 sequences, of which approximately 17% were seen once. Of the sample, approximately 1% is held by the ten largest clones. The source material was blood, either unsorted or a sorted T cell fraction (not recorded which). These receptor sequences come from a male donor with ankylosing spondylitis.

V gene TRBV6-1 combines with J gene TRBJ2-1; 9 bases are a match to TRBD2. This CDR3 contains 15 residues. Germline V gives CDR1 MNHNS, CDR2 SASEGT. V dropped 6 bases and J dropped 0; count of bases not matched to a gene: 3. DNA for the CDR3: TGTGCCAGCAGGAGACTAGCGGTCTCCTACAATGAGCAGTTCTTC. It encodes CASRRLAVSYNEQFF.

This chain connects TRBV28 to TRBJ2-2; 12 nucleotides match TRBD2. From germline, CDR1 is MDHEN and CDR2 SYDVKM. V lost 7 bases to trimming and J lost 7 bases; unmatched junction nucleotides: 10. The CDR3 totals 16 residues. The CDR3 loop is CASTQGLAGWVGELFF. DNA for the CDR3: TGTGCCAGCACTCAAGGACTAGCGGGATGGGTCGGGGAGCTGTTTTTT.

This clonotype has only a few counts. The chain is built from TRBV21-1 and TRBJ1-6; the table's D call of TRBD1 was not tested on the DNA. TRBV21-1 is a pseudogene segment. The CDR3 covers 15 residues. CDR3 protein: CASSKRGTGYSPLHF. The CDR3 region has the DNA TGTGCCAGCAGCAAAAGGGGGACAGGGTATTCACCCCTCCACTTT.

In nucleotides, the CDR3 is TGCAGTGCTAGTACCGGGACCCCCAGAACCCAGTACTTC. Encoded protein: CSASTGTPRTQYF. V is TRBV20-1 and J is TRBJ2-5; either TRBD1 or TRBD2 may supply D (5 bases each). V was clipped by 3 bases and J by 8 bases, with 16 bases between them. Germline CDR1 DFQATT, CDR2 SNEGSKA (reference sequence). CDR3 size: 13 residues.

The CDR3 DNA sequence: TGTGCCAGCAGCGCCCGAAGGACCTCCCGCTACAATGAGCAGTTCTTC. It codes for CASSARRTSRYNEQFF. The rearrangement links TRBV6-1 to TRBJ2-1; no reliable D call. Looked up from germline, CDR1 is MNHNS and CDR2 is SASEGT. V lost 6 bases, J lost 3 bases, and 18 bases lay in between. The CDR3 length is 16 residues.

The chain employs TRBV20-1 and TRBJ1-2, with TRBD1 identical over 10 bases. CDR1 and CDR2 (germline): DFQATT, SNEGSKA (reference sequence). V shed 2 bases and J 7 bases; nucleotides not matched to a gene: 13. CDR3 length equals 16 residues. The CDR3 sequence: CSARPDLRDRGFGYTF. CDR3 nucleotides: TGCAGTGCTAGACCGGATCTCCGGGACAGGGGTTTTGGCTACACCTTC.

This clonotype was seen at least ten times. The V call is TRBV5-1, the J call TRBJ1-6, with D possibly TRBD1 on 6 matching bases. The CDR3 runs 15 residues. V was pared by 0 bases and J by 9 bases, with 13 bases between. Germline V gene data show CDR1 as SGHRS and CDR2 as YFSETQ. Here the CDR3 reads CASSLGAGAGSPLHF. As DNA, the CDR3 is TGCGCCAGCAGCTTGGGTGCAGGGGCCGGTTCACCCCTCCACTTT.

The V call is TRBV20-1, the J call TRBJ2-5; 7 bases match TRBD1. Germline lookup yields CDR1 DFQATT and CDR2 SNEGSKA (reference sequence). The CDR3 contains 13 residues. Trimming removed 2 bases from V and 4 bases from J; junction bases left unmatched: 4. This CDR3 is CSARPGQPETQYF. The CDR3 nucleotides read TGCAGTGCTAGACCGGGACAGCCAGAGACCCAGTACTTC.

The chain employs TRBV28 and TRBJ2-5, with 9 nucleotides matching TRBD1. This CDR3 contains 14 residues. The junction had 8 bases not matched to a gene; V was cut back by 5 bases and J by 7 bases. Germline V CDR1 and CDR2: MDHEN, SYDVKM. The CDR3 coding sequence is TGTGCCAGCAGTACAGGGGGCGGGATGGGGACCCAGTACTTC. The encoded protein is CASSTGGGMGTQYF.

This clonotype was recorded at least ten times. This rearrangement joins TRBV4-1 to TRBJ2-7; a weak D match, TRBD2 (6 bases). Deletions cut 1 base from V and 4 bases from J, with 17 bases between. Germline CDR1 is MGHRA and CDR2 is YSYEKL. The CDR3 contains 16 residues. CDR3 DNA sequence: TGCGCCAGCAGCCAAGTGCCGCGGGGACTTTTATACGAGCAGTACTTC. It yields the protein CASSQVPRGLLYEQYF.

The table lists this clonotype with a few counts. The chain combines TRBV5-1 with TRBJ2-7; 8 bases agree with TRBD2. J was trimmed by 6 bases and V by 2 bases; bases with no gene match: 7. The CDR3 has 14 residues. Germline loops: CDR1 SGHRS, CDR2 YFSETQ. The CDR3 nucleotides read TGCGCCAGCAGCTTATCCGGGACTAGTAGCGAGCAGTACTTC. Amino acid sequence: CASSLSGTSSEQYF.

The chain combines TRBV20-1 with TRBJ2-5, with D possibly being TRBD1 or TRBD2 (5 bases each). The CDR3 spans 13 residues. Between the trimmed V and J ends, which lost 7 bases and 1 base, there was a span of 13 bases. The germline V gene encodes CDR1 DFQATT and CDR2 SNEGSKA (reference sequence). The CDR3, as DNA: TGCAGTGTACCGGGGCTAACCCAAGAGACCCAGTACTTC. This sequence encodes CSVPGLTQETQYF.

This clonotype appeared a few times. V usage is TRBV10-3 and J usage is TRBJ1-5; D is unresolved. Germline values: CDR1 ENHRY, CDR2 SYGVKD. The length of the CDR3 is 15 residues. V was shortened by 0 bases and J by 6 bases, with 12 bases between the two germline ends. The CDR3 loop is CAISESGQLGQPQHF. The CDR3 DNA follows: TGTGCCATCAGTGAGTCAGGGCAGCTCGGTCAGCCCCAGCATTTT.

The chain couples TRBV21-1 to TRBJ1-5; whether TRBD1, the table's D call, matches the DNA was not checked. TRBV21-1 is recorded as a pseudogene. There are 19 residues in the CDR3. CDR3 amino acids: CASSRKRHQLDRENQPQHF. The CDR3 nucleotides read TGTGCCAGCAGCAGAAAACGACACCAACTCGACAGGGAGAATCAGCCCCAGCATTTT.

The rearrangement uses TRBV5-5 and TRBJ1-2; no definite D call. The CDR3 is 13 amino acids. V dropped 2 bases and J dropped 4 bases, with 9 bases sitting between them. CDR1 SGHKS and CDR2 YYEKEE come from the germline V gene (reference sequence). The CDR3 DNA sequence: TGTGCCAGCAGCTTTCCGGGAGGCTATGGCTACACCTTC. It translates to CASSFPGGYGYTF.

The genes are TRBV7-2 and TRBJ2-6; no clear D. The ends were cut back, 4 bases at V and 0 bases at J, with 10 bases in the middle. This CDR3 is built from 16 residues. Germline CDR1 and CDR2: SGHTA and FQGNSA. CDR3 DNA: TGTGCCAGCAGCTCCTCCGGGCGCTCTGGGGCCAACGTCCTGACTTTC. This translates into CASSSSGRSGANVLTF.

The chain has TRBV7-9 and TRBJ1-1, with D possibly TRBD1 on 5 matching bases. V lost 1 base to trimming and J lost 4 bases, with 10 bases between them. This CDR3 contains 14 residues. Germline loops: CDR1 SEHNR, CDR2 FQNEAQ (reference sequence). In nucleotides, the CDR3 is TGTGCCAGCAGCTTAGATGGGGGAGTCACTGAAGCTTTCTTT. Translated, it gives CASSLDGGVTEAFF.

The chain uses TRBV6-5 and TRBJ1-1; 7 positions agree with TRBD1. The CDR3 spans 13 residues. V shed 5 bases, J shed 5 bases, and the junction held 5 bases outside the gene matches. Germline V CDR1 and CDR2: MNHEY, SVGAGI. The CDR3 DNA is TGTGCCAGCAGTACTAAACAGGGGACTGAAGCTTTCTTT. It yields the protein CASSTKQGTEAFF.

This clonotype was seen a handful of times. This sequence joins TRBV18 and TRBJ1-3, with D hard to call. Germline CDR1 is KGHSH and CDR2 is LQKENI. Deletions cut 0 bases from V and 0 bases from J, with 9 bases between. The CDR3 sequence is 16 residues long. In DNA, the CDR3 is TGTGCCAGCTCACCACCGGGGATAAGCTCTGGAAACACCATATATTTT. This translates into CASSPPGISSGNTIYF.

This chain connects TRBV20-1 to TRBJ2-1, with D perhaps TRBD1 or TRBD2 (5 bases each). The CDR3 has 14 residues. Trimming stripped 4 bases from V and 8 bases from J, with 18 bases between. CDR1 and CDR2 (germline): DFQATT, SNEGSKA (reference sequence). The CDR3 sequence: CSAIPGSVGDEQFF. CDR3 in DNA: TGCAGTGCTATCCCCGGGTCAGTGGGGGATGAGCAGTTCTTC.

This clonotype showed up just a few times. The chain carries TRBV10-3 and TRBJ2-6; D is ambiguous. Germline assignment: CDR1 ENHRY and CDR2 SYGVKD. This CDR3 is 18 amino acids long. Trimming stripped 0 bases from V and 0 bases from J, with 12 bases between. Written as DNA, the CDR3 is TGTGCCATCAGTGAGTCGGGTTCGGGTTACTCTGGGGCCAACGTCCTGACTTTC. It encodes CAISESGSGYSGANVLTF.

The V gene is TRBV3-1, the J gene TRBJ1-2; no clear D. Trimming pared 1 base from V and 4 bases from J, leaving 10 bases between. CDR3 size: 14 residues. In germline, CDR1 is LGHDT, CDR2 YNNKEL (reference sequence). CDR3 region: CASSQGPVIYGYTF. The CDR3 nucleotides read TGTGCCAGCAGCCAAGGTCCAGTAATCTATGGCTACACCTTC.